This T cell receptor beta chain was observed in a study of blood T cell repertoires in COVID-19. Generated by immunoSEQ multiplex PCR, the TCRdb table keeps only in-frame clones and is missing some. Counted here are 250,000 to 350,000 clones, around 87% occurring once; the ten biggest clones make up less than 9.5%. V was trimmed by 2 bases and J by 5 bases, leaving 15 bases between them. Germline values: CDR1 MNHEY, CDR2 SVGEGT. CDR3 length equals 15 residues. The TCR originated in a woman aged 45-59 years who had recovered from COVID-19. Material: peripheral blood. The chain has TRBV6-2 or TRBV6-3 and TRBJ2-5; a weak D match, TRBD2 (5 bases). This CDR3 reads CASSYGGAPGETQYF. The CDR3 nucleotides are TGTGCCAGCAGTTACGGCGGAGCTCCGGGGGAGACCCAGTACTTC.